The clone carrying this T cell receptor beta chain appeared a few times. This sample's time point: patch test 2, 6 weeks after DPC sensitization. Treatment given: therapeutic diphenylcyclopropenone sensitization with weekly scalp DPC. This entry is derived from a study of human T cells and chemical hapten exposure. Each CDR3 protein is one row after TCRdb ran MiXCR on the RACE reads. The sample carries about 96,000 distinct CDR3 sequences, approximately 8.6% recorded once. The germline CDR1 and CDR2 sequences are SGDLS and YYNGEE. This CDR3 spans 14 amino acids. Trimming took off 0 bases at V and 2 bases at J, with 5 bases between the two ends.

This TCR was recovered from a woman aged 40 to 50 with alopecia areata. Some clones in this sample may be carry-over from other donors' samples. Sequencing was performed on whole blood, taken in connection with sensitization to the hapten diphenylcyclopropenone (DPC). The J gene is TRBJ2-2, the V gene TRBV9; D is unresolved. In nucleotides, the CDR3 is TGTGCCAGCAGCGTAGGTACAAACACCGGGGAGCTGTTTTTT. It is translated as CASSVGTNTGELFF.